A selection of T cell receptor beta chains follows, all from one sample in a study of CD8+CD57+ T cells in acquired aplastic anemia. A single record per CDR3 protein comes from TCRdb applying MiXCR to the reads. The sample consists of some 200,000 distinct CDR3 sequences, roughly 33% of them appearing once. Sequencing used sorted CD4+, CD8+, or CD8+CD57+ T cells (not recorded which) from PBMCs. These receptors came from a human donor in good health, serving as a control. The CDR3 runs from the conserved cysteine through the conserved F or W. The D gene is left open where the match is weak. Rows may omit the clone size; those that give it use once, few, many or a size class.

J,V,D,size,CDR3,DNA
TRBJ1-1,TRBV9,-,many,CASSVGPLNTEAFF,TGTGCCAGCAGCGTGGGACCGCTGAACACTGAAGCTTTCTTT
TRBJ1-3,TRBV11-2,-,few,CASSLRDNSLSGNTIYF,TGTGCCAGCAGCTTACGGGACAACTCACTCTCTGGAAACACCATATATTTT
TRBJ2-7,TRBV7-3,-,-,CASSLFRLGQPYEQYF,TGTGCCAGCAGCTTATTTCGCCTAGGACAGCCCTACGAGCAGTACTTC
TRBJ1-2,TRBV10-2,-,many,CASSRSSGAGGYTF,TGCGCCAGCAGTAGGTCGTCGGGGGCAGGTGGCTACACCTTC
TRBJ2-1,TRBV20-1,-,many,CSAEGGRYEQFF,TGCAGTGCTGAGGGGGGGAGATATGAGCAGTTCTTC
TRBJ1-1,TRBV18,TRBD1,-,CASSWDREYSSTEAFF,TGTGCCAGCTCCTGGGACAGGGAATATTCGAGCACTGAAGCTTTCTTT
TRBJ1-2,TRBV7-6,-,many,CASSLGPSYGYTF,TGTGCCAGCAGCTTAGGCCCCAGCTATGGCTACACCTTC
TRBJ2-3,TRBV4-2,TRBD2,-,CASSQDPTSGRGSTDTQYF,TGTGCCAGCAGCCAAGATCCAACTAGCGGGAGGGGTAGCACAGATACGCAGTATTTT
TRBJ1-1,TRBV5-1,-,-,CASSAGGTTNINTEAFF,TGCGCCAGCAGCGCTGGGGGGACCACCAACATAAACACTGAAGCTTTCTTT
TRBJ1-1,TRBV5-1,TRBD1,few,CASSWETGFTEAFF,TGCGCCAGCAGCTGGGAGACAGGGTTCACTGAAGCTTTCTTT
TRBJ1-2,TRBV11-2,TRBD1,many,CASSQGTGGYGYTF,TGTGCCAGCAGCCAAGGGACAGGGGGCTATGGCTACACCTTC
TRBJ2-1,TRBV20-1,-,-,CSARVVSEQFF,TGCAGTGCTAGGGTAGTCAGTGAGCAGTTCTTC
TRBJ1-2,TRBV5-1,TRBD1,many,CASSLGPGGSVAYGYTF,TGCGCCAGCAGCTTGGGGCCAGGGGGCTCGGTCGCCTATGGCTACACCTTC
TRBJ1-2,TRBV19,-,once,CASSRARGGIGYTF,TGTGCCAGTAGTAGGGCGAGGGGAGGAATAGGCTACACCTTC
TRBJ2-1,TRBV9,TRBD2,many,CASTAGFGYTEQFF,TGTGCCAGCACAGCGGGATTTGGGTACACTGAGCAGTTCTTC
TRBJ2-1,TRBV2,-,many,CASTPRGGPYNEQFF,TGTGCCAGCACTCCCCGGGGTGGCCCCTACAATGAGCAGTTCTTC
TRBJ1-2,TRBV29-1,-,-,CSVEVSNYGYTF,TGCAGCGTTGAAGTCAGTAACTATGGCTACACCTTC
TRBJ1-2,TRBV10-3,TRBD1,few,CASSEATGKIGGYTF,TGTGCCAGCAGTGAGGCGACAGGGAAGATAGGTGGCTACACCTTC
TRBJ2-4,TRBV30,TRBD1,-,CAWSKGQGPRIQYF,TGTGCCTGGAGTAAAGGACAGGGGCCTCGCATTCAGTACTTC